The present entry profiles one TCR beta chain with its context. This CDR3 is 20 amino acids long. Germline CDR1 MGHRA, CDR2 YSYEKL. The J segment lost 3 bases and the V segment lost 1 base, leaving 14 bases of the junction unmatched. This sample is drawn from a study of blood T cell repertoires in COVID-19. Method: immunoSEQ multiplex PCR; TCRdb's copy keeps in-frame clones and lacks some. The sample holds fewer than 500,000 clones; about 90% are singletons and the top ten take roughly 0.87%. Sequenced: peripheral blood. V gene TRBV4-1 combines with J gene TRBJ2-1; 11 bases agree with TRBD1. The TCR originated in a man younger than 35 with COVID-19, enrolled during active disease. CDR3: CASSQGVGQGGSGSYNEQFF. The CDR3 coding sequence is TGCGCCAGCAGCCAAGGGGTGGGACAGGGGGGTAGCGGGAGCTACAATGAGCAGTTCTTC.